This TCR beta chain is drawn from a study of cytomegalovirus exposure and HLA in healthy donors. General observations from the study: Some highly shared sequence variants likely arose as a pipeline artifact. Sequencing depth roughly uniform across donors was assumed in presence/absence analyses.

Germline-derived CDR1 and CDR2 are MDHEN and SYDVKM. CDR3 length: 14 amino acids. V dropped 2 bases and J dropped 1 base, with 8 bases sitting between them. About this clone: Its antigen is currently unknown.

The PCR was carried out with 60 Vbeta primers and 13 Jbeta primers. Repertoires were generated with immunoSEQ multiplex PCR, while TCRdb's copy carries only in-frame clones and drops some. The data contain more than 80,000 clones, 55% to 75% of them singletons. This TCR was recovered from a man in his forties or fifties in good health and CMV-seronegative. This chain joins TRBV28 and TRBJ1-1, with a tentative D call TRBD1 (5 bases). The material sequenced was PBMCs. CDR3 amino acids: CASSLLRGNTEAFF. The CDR3, as DNA: TGTGCCAGCAGTTTACTTAGGGGGAACACTGAAGCTTTCTTT. The full variable domain, in which reference TRBV28 and TRBJ1-1 provide the parts outside the CDR3, is DVKVTQSSRYLVKRTGEKVFLECVQDMDHENMFWYRQDPGLGLRLIYFSYDVKMKEKGDIPEGYSVSREKKERFSLILESASTNQTSMYLCASSLLRGNTEAFFGQGTRLTVV.